This T cell receptor (beta chain) comes out of a study of blood T cell repertoires in COVID-19. Study in general: Donors in the United States, Italy and Spain gave samples during acute or convalescent COVID-19. In each case, the material was cDNA or gDNA derived from T cells, B-cell-depleted T cells, or PBMCs.

The CDR3 consists of 12 residues. The germline V gene encodes CDR1 SQVTM and CDR2 ANQGSEA. Deletions cut 4 bases from V and 3 bases from J, with 6 bases between. Under the authors' procedure: From reference gene primer amplification, estimates of nucleated cell counts were derived. The data were produced by immunoSEQ multiplex PCR, yet TCRdb's version contains in-frame clones alone and is incomplete. Clonal size and the V and J genes are those of that table, whereas D and trimming came from the DNA. The sample has some 300,000 clones; roughly 90% are singletons. The specimen sequenced was peripheral blood. The J gene is TRBJ1-4, the V gene TRBV29-1; D gene unclear. The receptor's source is a woman aged 25 to 39 with COVID-19, enrolled during active disease. CDR3 sequence: CSVGGSNEKLFF. The CDR3 DNA follows: TGCAGCGTTGGAGGGTCTAATGAAAAACTGTTTTTT. Looking up the rest from reference TRBV29-1 and TRBJ1-4 gives the full variable domain: SAVISQKPSRDICQRGTSLTIQCQVDSQVTMMFWYRQQPGQSLTLIATANQGSEATYESGFVIDKFPISRPNLTFSTLTVSNMSPEDSSIYLCSVGGSNEKLFFGSGTQLSVL.